The rows below give T cell receptor beta chains drawn from one sample of a study of CD8 T cells in Susac syndrome. MiXCR, applied by TCRdb to the immunoSEQ multiplex PCR reads, yields one record per CDR3 protein. The table records 100,000 to 150,000 distinct CDR3 sequences, 85% to 95% of them present only once. The sample taken for sequencing was CD8+ T cells from PBMCs. The receptors originated from a human donor with multiple sclerosis. CDR3s include the opening cysteine and the closing phenylalanine or tryptophan. D genes are given only for firm matches. A row's size may be missing; if present it is once, few, many or a size class.

j_call clone_size v_call d_call cdr3_nt cdr3_aa
TRBJ2-3 - TRBV12-3/TRBV12-4 - TGTGCCAGCAGTCGGGGGCCAGTGGATACGCAGTATTTT CASSRGPVDTQYF
TRBJ1-2 - TRBV2 - TGTGCCAGCAGTACCGGGGCTTATGGCTACACCTTC CASSTGAYGYTF
TRBJ2-1 - TRBV11-3 - TGTGCCAGCAGCCTTACCCAGAGCTCCTACAATGAGCAGTTCTTC CASSLTQSSYNEQFF
TRBJ2-3 once TRBV30 - TGTGCCTGGAACCGGGACGGAGAACATAACACAGATACGCAGTATTTT CAWNRDGEHNTDTQYF
TRBJ2-2 - TRBV27 - TGTGCCAGCAGTTTACAAGGGGTGGACGGGGAGCTGTTTTTT CASSLQGVDGELFF
TRBJ1-5 once TRBV11-2 - TGTGCCAGCAGCCCTGGGGGGGTTCAGCCCCAGCATTTT CASSPGGVQPQHF
TRBJ2-5 few TRBV27 - TGTGCCAGCAGGAGGTACAACGGGATCCAAGAGACCCAGTACTTC CASRRYNGIQETQYF
TRBJ2-1 once TRBV19 TRBD1 TGTGCCAGCAATGACCGGGACAGTCGGCCGAATGAGCAGTTCTTC CASNDRDSRPNEQFF
TRBJ1-2 - TRBV10-2 - TGCGCCAGCAGGAGCCGTAACTATGGCTACACCTTC CASRSRNYGYTF
TRBJ2-5 - TRBV27 TRBD1 TGTGCCAGCAGTTTTATATCGGAGACAGGGGTTTACGAGACCCAGTACTTC CASSFISETGVYETQYF
TRBJ1-1 - TRBV29-1 - TGCAGCGTTAATACGGGGATGAAAGCTTTCTTT CSVNTGMKAFF
TRBJ1-6 - TRBV25-1 TRBD1 TGTGCCAGCACCGCGTCCCGGGACAGGGGACCCCTCCACTTT CASTASRDRGPLHF
TRBJ1-3 - TRBV2 - TGTGCCAGCAGTGAAGATTGGGGGGCGGGAAACACCATATATTTT CASSEDWGAGNTIYF
TRBJ1-5 - TRBV4-1 - TGCGCCAGCAGCCAAGATATTTCGGGGTATCAGCCCCAGCATTTT CASSQDISGYQPQHF
TRBJ2-1 - TRBV9 TRBD2 TGTGCCAGCAGTGCTACGACTAGCCCGGAGTTCTTC CASSATTSPEFF
TRBJ2-1 - TRBV7-9 TRBD2 TGTGCCAGCAGCTCTCGACTAGCGGGAGTTGAGCAGTTCTTC CASSSRLAGVEQFF
TRBJ1-5 once TRBV7-8 - TGTGCCAGCAGCTTAGCCGGGAAGGCGCGCAATCAGCCCCAGCATTTT CASSLAGKARNQPQHF
TRBJ1-6 - TRBV21-1 - TGTGCCAGCAGCACAGCTGTTCGAAATAATTCACCCCTCCACTTT CASSTAVRNNSPLHF
TRBJ2-1 - TRBV18 TRBD1 TGTGCCAGCTCACTCGCGGACAGGGGCAGAAGCTCCTACAATGAGCAGTTCTTC CASSLADRGRSSYNEQFF
TRBJ1-1 - TRBV12-3/TRBV12-4 TRBD1 TGTGCCAGCAGTTTAATTTCCGGGACAGGTCCTATGAACACTGAAGCTTTCTTT CASSLISGTGPMNTEAFF
TRBJ1-1 - TRBV5-1 - TGCGCCAGCAGCTGGTTGGACAGCCCGAACACTGAAGCTTTCTTT CASSWLDSPNTEAFF
TRBJ1-4 - TRBV19 - TGTGCCAGTAGTTACCAGGGACACTCCTCAACTAATGAAAAACTGTTTTTT CASSYQGHSSTNEKLFF
TRBJ2-1 - TRBV7-2 - TGTGCCAGCAGCTTAGAGGGGGAAATCAGGACGGCGACCTACAATGAGCAGTTCTTC CASSLEGEIRTATYNEQFF
TRBJ2-3 - TRBV11-2 - TGTGCCAGCAGCGGGAGACGCACGTATTTT CASSGRRTYF
TRBJ1-5 - TRBV27 TRBD1 TGTGCCAGCAGTGTGGGGACAGGGCTGAATCAGCCCCAGCATTTT CASSVGTGLNQPQHF
TRBJ1-2 - TRBV27 TRBD1 TGTGCCAGCAGTTTGGGACAGGGGGATGGCTACACCTTC CASSLGQGDGYTF
TRBJ1-1 - TRBV6-5 - TGTGCCAGCAGGACCCAGCGTGGTGGGTCTGAAGCTTTCTTT CASRTQRGGSEAFF
TRBJ2-1 - TRBV5-1 - TGCGCCAGCAGCCCTGAGGACGACCATGAGCAGTTCTTC CASSPEDDHEQFF
TRBJ2-7 once TRBV4-1 TRBD1 TGCGCCAGCAGCCACCGACAGGGGGAGACCTACGAGCAGTACTTC CASSHRQGETYEQYF